This T cell receptor (beta chain) was sequenced during a study of CD8 T cells in ankylosing spondylitis. The V gene's germline CDR1 is SGHRS and CDR2 YFSETQ. Unmatched junction bases numbered 20, after V lost 3 bases and J lost 1 base. This CDR3 comprises 20 residues. Study results and limitations: The clones that were linked to disease were reported to be significantly enriched in matched synovial fluid samples from ankylosing spondylitis patients. Earlier authors reported some of these motif variants in reactive arthritis synovial fluid and blood. A TCR beta motif of several highly homologous variants appeared characteristic of ankylosing spondylitis blood.

This clonotype was detected ten times or more. As yet, its antigen is unknown. With molecular barcodes, quantitative 5'-RACE was used to make the TCR beta libraries. TCRdb independently ran MiXCR on the 5' RACE reads; one entry per CDR3 protein. The sample shows fewer than 150,000 distinct CDR3 sequences, 7.3% of them seen only once. The sequence came from a female donor with ankylosing spondylitis or in good health (not recorded which). Material: blood, either unsorted or a sorted T cell fraction (not recorded which). V gene TRBV5-1 combines with J gene TRBJ2-7, with TRBD1 matching 9 bases. The CDR3 nucleotides read TGCGCCAGCAGCTCCGACATCCGGGGGCGCGCCGGGACAGGGTCCTACGAGCAGTACTTC. This sequence encodes CASSSDIRGRAGTGSYEQYF.